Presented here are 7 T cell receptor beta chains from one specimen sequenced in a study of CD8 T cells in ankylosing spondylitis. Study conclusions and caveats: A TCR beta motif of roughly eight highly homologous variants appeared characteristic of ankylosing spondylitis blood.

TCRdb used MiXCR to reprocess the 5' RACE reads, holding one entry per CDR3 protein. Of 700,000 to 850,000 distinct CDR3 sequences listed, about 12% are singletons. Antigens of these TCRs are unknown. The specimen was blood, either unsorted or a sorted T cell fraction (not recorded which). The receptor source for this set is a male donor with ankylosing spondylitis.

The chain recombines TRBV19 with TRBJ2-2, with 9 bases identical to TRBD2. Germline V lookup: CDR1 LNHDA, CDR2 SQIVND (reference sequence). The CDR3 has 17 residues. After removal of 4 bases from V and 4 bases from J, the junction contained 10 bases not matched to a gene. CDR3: CASSRIAGDASTGELFF. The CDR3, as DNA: TGTGCCAGTAGTAGGATAGCGGGAGATGCCAGCACCGGGGAGCTGTTTTTT.

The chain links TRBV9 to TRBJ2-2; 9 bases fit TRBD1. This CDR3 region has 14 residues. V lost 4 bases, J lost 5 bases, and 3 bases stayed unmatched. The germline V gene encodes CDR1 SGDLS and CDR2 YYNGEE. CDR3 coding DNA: TGTGCCAGCAGCCCCGGGACAGGGACCGGGGAGCTGTTTTTT. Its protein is CASSPGTGTGELFF.

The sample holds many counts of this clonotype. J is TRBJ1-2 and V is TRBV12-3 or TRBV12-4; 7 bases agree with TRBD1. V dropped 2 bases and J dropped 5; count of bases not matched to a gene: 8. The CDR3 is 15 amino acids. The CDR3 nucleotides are TGTGCCAGCAGTTTAAAGGGGGCGAGATCTTATGGCTACACCTTC. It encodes CASSLKGARSYGYTF.

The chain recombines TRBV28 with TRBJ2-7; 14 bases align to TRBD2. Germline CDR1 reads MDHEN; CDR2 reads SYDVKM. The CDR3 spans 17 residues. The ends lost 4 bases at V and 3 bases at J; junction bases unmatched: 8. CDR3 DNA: TGTGCCAGCAGTTATGGGACTAGCGGGAGATCGGTCTACGAGCAGTACTTC. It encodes CASSYGTSGRSVYEQYF. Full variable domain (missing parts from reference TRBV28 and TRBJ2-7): DVKVTQSSRYLVKRTGEKVFLECVQDMDHENMFWYRQDPGLGLRLIYFSYDVKMKEKGDIPEGYSVSREKKERFSLILESASTNQTSMYLCASSYGTSGRSVYEQYFGPGTRLTVT.

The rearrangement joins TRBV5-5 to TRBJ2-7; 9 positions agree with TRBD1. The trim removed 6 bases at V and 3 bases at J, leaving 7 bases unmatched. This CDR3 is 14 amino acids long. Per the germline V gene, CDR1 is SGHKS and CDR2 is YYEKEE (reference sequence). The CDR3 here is CASTTGTGFYEQYF. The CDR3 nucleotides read TGTGCCAGCACCACCGGGACAGGGTTCTACGAGCAGTACTTC. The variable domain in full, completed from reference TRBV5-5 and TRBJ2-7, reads DAGVTQSPTHLIKTRGQQVTLRCSPISGHKSVSWYQQVLGQGPQFIFQYYEKEERGRGNFPDRFSARQFPNYSSELNVNALLLGDSALYLCASTTGTGFYEQYFGPGTRLTVT.

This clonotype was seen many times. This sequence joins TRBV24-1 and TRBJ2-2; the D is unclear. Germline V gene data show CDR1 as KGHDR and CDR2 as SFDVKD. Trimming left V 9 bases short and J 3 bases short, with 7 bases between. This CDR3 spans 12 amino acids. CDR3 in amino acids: CATQGDTGELFF. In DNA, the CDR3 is TGTGCCACCCAAGGCGACACCGGGGAGCTGTTTTTT.

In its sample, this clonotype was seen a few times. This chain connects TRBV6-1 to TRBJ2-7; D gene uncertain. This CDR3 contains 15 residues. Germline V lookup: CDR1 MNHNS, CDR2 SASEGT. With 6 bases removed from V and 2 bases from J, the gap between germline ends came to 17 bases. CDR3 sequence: CASRRFRSSPYEQYF. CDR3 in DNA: TGTGCCAGCAGAAGGTTTAGGAGTTCCCCCTACGAGCAGTACTTC.